Each of the 8 T cell receptor beta chains below was sequenced from the same sample in a study of T cells in Graves' hyperthyroidism and ophthalmopathy. The TCR beta CDR3 regions underwent amplification using RNA transcripts as the source. The primer set for the first-round RT-PCR of the TCR CDR3 was HTBI. MiXCR was run by TCRdb on the multiplex PCR reads, yielding one entry per CDR3 protein. The repertoire holds just under 750,000 distinct CDR3 sequences, with roughly 32% as singletons. The sequencing input was blood. These receptors originate from a woman between 35 and 50 years old with Graves' hyperthyroidism.

This clonotype appeared a few times. One junction end disagrees with the germline gene, perhaps due to a read error. V and J are TRBV10-3 and TRBJ2-7; a weak D match, TRBD2 (7 bases). Germline CDR1 reads ENHRY; CDR2 reads SYGVKD. The CDR3 is made up of 16 amino acids. The CDR3 DNA is TGTGCCAGCAGTTCCAACAGGGCTAGCGGAGCCTACGAGCAGTACTTC. Amino acids: CASSSNRASGAYEQYF.

The chain couples TRBV12-5 to TRBJ2-5, with 13 nucleotides matching TRBD2. Trimming at V came to 3 bases and at J to 5 bases, leaving 9 bases not matched to a gene. There are 17 residues in the CDR3. The germline gives CDR1 LGHNT, CDR2 FRNRAP. DNA for the CDR3: TGTGCTAGTGGTTTTCCTTCGGGACTAGCGGGGTATGAGACCCAGTACTTC. Protein product: CASGFPSGLAGYETQYF.

The chain links TRBV9 to TRBJ2-3, with D unclear. The CDR3 has 15 residues. Germline V gives CDR1 SGDLS, CDR2 YYNGEE. Trimming cost V 4 bases and J 1 base, with 13 bases left between them. The CDR3 loop reads CASSLGEVGTDTQYF. The CDR3 DNA sequence: TGTGCCAGCAGCCTAGGTGAAGTGGGCACAGATACGCAGTATTTT.

V is TRBV12-3 or TRBV12-4 and J is TRBJ1-2; the match to TRBD1 covers 10 bases. The CDR3 contains 15 residues. With 5 bases clipped from V and 3 bases from J, the junction kept 6 bases outside the gene matches. Here the CDR3 reads CASSTWTGGYYGYTF. The CDR3, as DNA: TGTGCCAGCAGTACCTGGACAGGGGGTTACTATGGCTACACCTTC.

The sample holds many counts of this clonotype. The V and J genes are TRBV7-3 and TRBJ1-1; TRBD1 matches 10 bases. From germline, CDR1 is SGHTA and CDR2 FQGTGA. This CDR3 spans 16 amino acids. V was clipped by 5 bases and J by 5 bases; unmatched bases: 11. The CDR3 nucleotides read TGTGCCAGCAGCATGACAGGGGGCAGTGCGGGAACTGAAGCTTTCTTT. The encoded protein is CASSMTGGSAGTEAFF.

The genes are TRBV2 and TRBJ2-7; the match to TRBD1 covers 10 bases. The CDR3 contains 13 residues. Trimming cost V 8 bases and J 6 bases; bases outside gene matches: 7. Germline loops: CDR1 SNHLY, CDR2 FYNNEI. Here the CDR3 DNA reads TGTGCCAGCTCCCCCGGGACAGGGGCCGAGCAGTACTTC. It codes for CASSPGTGAEQYF.

The J gene is TRBJ2-7, the V gene TRBV2; 9 bases map to TRBD1. The CDR3 is made up of 14 amino acids. After removal of 7 bases from V and 7 bases from J, the junction contained 11 bases not matched to a gene. Looked up from germline, CDR1 is SNHLY and CDR2 is FYNNEI. In DNA form, the CDR3 reads TGTGCCAGCAAACGGGACAGGGAAAACAATGAGCAGTACTTC. Its protein product is CASKRDRENNEQYF.

In its sample, this clonotype was seen a few times. This may be a read error, as it is one base from a much larger clone. This rearrangement joins TRBV20-1 to TRBJ2-6; TRBD2 aligns across 7 bases. Germline CDR1 and CDR2: DFQATT and SNEGSKA (reference sequence). This CDR3 region has 13 residues. Here the CDR3 DNA reads TGCGTCTTTCGGGGGGCTGGGGCCAACGTCCTGACTTTC. This sequence encodes CVFRGAGANVLTF.